Sequencing of this T cell receptor (beta chain) was carried out in a study of neurological immune-mediated disorders. In germline, CDR1 is WNHNN, CDR2 SYGVQD (reference sequence). Deletions cut 4 bases from V and 5 bases from J, with 8 bases between. This CDR3 is built from 13 residues. The cDNA was synthesized by means of template-switch 5'RACE, which was carried out with 10-nucleotide random UMIs. TCRdb passed the 5' RACE reads through MiXCR, listing each CDR3 protein once. The data hold 26,000 or so distinct CDR3 sequences, with under 8% observed a single time. Unsorted libraries were derived from 2 million PBMCs stored at -80 C. This clonotype was seen at least ten times.

Material for sequencing was PBMCs. This TCR came from a woman aged 45 to 65 in good health. The chain couples TRBV10-1 to TRBJ2-2; a possible D gene is TRBD2 (5 bases). This chain's CDR3 is CASSVLATGELFF. As DNA, the CDR3 is TGCGCCAGCAGTGTCCTAGCTACCGGGGAGCTGTTTTTT.